A selection of T cell receptor beta chains follows, all from one sample in a study of blood T cell repertoires in COVID-19. Sequencing was performed with immunoSEQ multiplex PCR; in TCRdb, only in-frame clones are kept and a portion is missing. The table records about 430,000 clones, about 88% of them present only once. The sample consisted of PBMCs or T cells enriched from blood (not recorded which). The origin of the receptors is a woman aged 18-30 years who had been exposed to COVID-19. CDR3s include the opening cysteine and the closing phenylalanine or tryptophan. A D gene is named only where the DNA matches it firmly. Not all rows give a size; the values are once, few, many and, for expanded clones, a class.

d_call: NA; j_call: TRBJ1-6; v_call: TRBV4-1; clone_size: NA; cdr3_aa: CASSQVEGNSPLHF; cdr3_nt: TGCGCCAGCAGCCAAGTGGAGGGGAATTCACCCCTCCACTTT
d_call: TRBD2; j_call: TRBJ2-5; v_call: TRBV5-1; clone_size: once; cdr3_aa: CASSLRSGGAGETQYF; cdr3_nt: TGCGCCAGCAGCTTGAGGAGCGGGGGGGCCGGGGAGACCCAGTACTTC
d_call: NA; j_call: TRBJ1-1; v_call: TRBV4-2; clone_size: NA; cdr3_aa: CASSQSGQMNTEAFF; cdr3_nt: TGTGCCAGCAGCCAATCTGGACAGATGAACACTGAAGCTTTCTTT
d_call: NA; j_call: TRBJ2-7; v_call: TRBV3-1/TRBV3-2; clone_size: NA; cdr3_aa: CASSGQPTYEQYF; cdr3_nt: TGTGCCAGCAGCGGGCAGCCGACCTACGAGCAGTACTTC
d_call: NA; j_call: TRBJ2-5; v_call: TRBV7-2; clone_size: NA; cdr3_aa: CASSTGGRATQYF; cdr3_nt: TGTGCCAGCAGCACGGGTGGGCGGGCGACCCAGTACTTC
d_call: NA; j_call: TRBJ1-3; v_call: TRBV5-1; clone_size: NA; cdr3_aa: CASSITPGQGGNTIYF; cdr3_nt: TGCGCCAGCAGCATCACCCCAGGCCAGGGGGGAAACACCATATATTTT
d_call: NA; j_call: TRBJ1-2; v_call: TRBV7-9; clone_size: NA; cdr3_aa: CASSLVAAEAYGYTF; cdr3_nt: TGTGCCAGCAGCTTAGTCGCTGCGGAGGCCTATGGCTACACCTTC
d_call: TRBD1; j_call: TRBJ2-7; v_call: TRBV28; clone_size: NA; cdr3_aa: CASSPPGQGVGTYEQYF; cdr3_nt: TGTGCCAGCAGCCCGCCGGGACAGGGAGTGGGGACCTACGAGCAGTACTTC
d_call: NA; j_call: TRBJ2-7; v_call: TRBV5-6; clone_size: NA; cdr3_aa: CASSFGGHGAYEQYF; cdr3_nt: TGTGCCAGCAGCTTTGGGGGACATGGGGCCTACGAGCAGTACTTC
d_call: NA; j_call: TRBJ2-1; v_call: TRBV6-5; clone_size: NA; cdr3_aa: CASSKPNTGYGEQFF; cdr3_nt: TGTGCCAGCAGTAAACCCAACACAGGGTATGGTGAGCAGTTCTTC
d_call: TRBD1; j_call: TRBJ2-7; v_call: TRBV18; clone_size: NA; cdr3_aa: CASSPSRTGLGEQYF; cdr3_nt: TGTGCCAGCTCACCCTCGCGGACAGGGTTGGGCGAGCAGTACTTC
d_call: TRBD1; j_call: TRBJ1-2; v_call: TRBV19; clone_size: once; cdr3_aa: CASSTNRGSNYGYTF; cdr3_nt: TGTGCCAGTAGTACGAACAGGGGGTCCAACTATGGCTACACCTTC
d_call: TRBD1; j_call: TRBJ2-6; v_call: TRBV5-4; clone_size: NA; cdr3_aa: CASSAGGPGANVLTF; cdr3_nt: TGTGCCAGCAGCGCAGGGGGCCCTGGGGCCAACGTCCTGACTTTC
d_call: TRBD2; j_call: TRBJ2-3; v_call: TRBV12-5; clone_size: NA; cdr3_aa: CASGPRTSGSSLDTQYF; cdr3_nt: TGTGCTAGTGGTCCACGGACTAGCGGGAGTAGTTTGGATACGCAGTATTTT
d_call: TRBD2; j_call: TRBJ2-7; v_call: TRBV7-9; clone_size: NA; cdr3_aa: CASSFKREGYEQYF; cdr3_nt: TGTGCCAGCAGCTTCAAGCGGGAGGGCTACGAGCAGTACTTC
d_call: TRBD1; j_call: TRBJ1-2; v_call: TRBV20-1; clone_size: NA; cdr3_aa: CSASRGQGHTF; cdr3_nt: TGCAGTGCTAGCCGCGGACAGGGACATACCTTC
d_call: NA; j_call: TRBJ1-5; v_call: TRBV7-2; clone_size: NA; cdr3_aa: CASSLASQGINQPQHF; cdr3_nt: TGTGCCAGCAGCTTAGCGAGCCAGGGAATAAATCAGCCCCAGCATTTT
d_call: TRBD1; j_call: TRBJ1-1; v_call: TRBV5-7; clone_size: few; cdr3_aa: CASSLGGQGEAFF; cdr3_nt: TGTGCCAGCAGCTTGGGAGGACAGGGTGAAGCTTTCTTT
d_call: NA; j_call: TRBJ2-5; v_call: TRBV20-1; clone_size: once; cdr3_aa: CSASGEWVSETQYF; cdr3_nt: TGCAGTGCTAGTGGGGAGTGGGTCTCAGAGACCCAGTACTTC
d_call: NA; j_call: TRBJ2-7; v_call: TRBV4-1; clone_size: NA; cdr3_aa: CASSQPPRFEQYF; cdr3_nt: TGCGCCAGCAGCCAACCCCCTCGGTTCGAGCAGTACTTC
d_call: TRBD2; j_call: TRBJ2-7; v_call: TRBV19; clone_size: NA; cdr3_aa: CASNPGRREGYHEQYF; cdr3_nt: TGTGCCAGTAACCCCGGTCGGCGGGAGGGGTACCACGAGCAGTACTTC
d_call: NA; j_call: TRBJ1-3; v_call: TRBV7-2; clone_size: NA; cdr3_aa: CASSLEQKSSGNTIYF; cdr3_nt: TGTGCCAGCAGCTTAGAACAGAAATCTTCTGGAAACACCATATATTTT
d_call: TRBD1; j_call: TRBJ1-1; v_call: TRBV28; clone_size: NA; cdr3_aa: CASRQPTGDHSEAFF; cdr3_nt: TGTGCCAGCAGACAACCGACAGGGGATCACTCTGAAGCTTTCTTT
d_call: NA; j_call: TRBJ1-5; v_call: TRBV5-1; clone_size: few; cdr3_aa: CASSLYGSGEQPQHF; cdr3_nt: TGCGCCAGCAGCTTGTATGGGTCGGGGGAACAGCCCCAGCATTTT
d_call: TRBD1; j_call: TRBJ2-7; v_call: TRBV5-4; clone_size: NA; cdr3_aa: CASSKGDRAAYEQYF; cdr3_nt: TGTGCCAGCAGCAAGGGGGACAGGGCAGCCTACGAGCAGTACTTC
d_call: NA; j_call: TRBJ1-6; v_call: TRBV20-1; clone_size: NA; cdr3_aa: CSASIQGSSYNSPLHF; cdr3_nt: TGCAGTGCTAGTATCCAGGGGAGCTCCTATAATTCACCCCTCCACTTT